This TCR beta chain emerged from a study of T cells after yellow fever vaccination. About the study: Preparation of the low-cell-number fractions used SMART-Seq v4 Ultra Low Input. Whole-study results and caveats: A weaker secondary response peaked on day 5, the primary on day 15. Abundant clonotypes from the bulk population could get into FACS-sorted repertoires as contaminants.

The authors made TCR cDNA by 5'RACE template switching, adding a universal primer site and UMIs. TCRdb itself ran the 5' RACE reads through MiXCR, one entry per CDR3 protein. The data show 90,000 to 150,000 distinct CDR3 sequences, 7.2% seen once. Germline V lookup: CDR1 SGHAT, CDR2 FQNNGV. Trimming took 4 bases from V and 0 from J, leaving 7 bases between them. This CDR3 has 13 residues. This clonotype has ten or more counts. No antigen is known for it. Sequenced here: CD4+ T cells sorted from PBMCs, sampled around 45 days after the first yellow fever vaccination. This chain links TRBV11-2 with TRBJ2-7; no clear D gene. This TCR came from a man younger than 35 who received the YFV17D yellow fever vaccine. Here the CDR3 DNA reads TGTGCCAGCAGCTCCCCCCTCTCCTACGAGCAGTACTTC. Residues: CASSSPLSYEQYF. Full variable domain (remainder filled in from reference TRBV11-2 and TRBJ2-7): EAGVAQSPRYKIIEKRQSVAFWCNPISGHATLYWYQQILGQGPKLLIQFQNNGVVDDSQLPKDRFSAERLKGVDSTLKIQPAKLEDSAVYLCASSSPLSYEQYFGPGTRLTVT.